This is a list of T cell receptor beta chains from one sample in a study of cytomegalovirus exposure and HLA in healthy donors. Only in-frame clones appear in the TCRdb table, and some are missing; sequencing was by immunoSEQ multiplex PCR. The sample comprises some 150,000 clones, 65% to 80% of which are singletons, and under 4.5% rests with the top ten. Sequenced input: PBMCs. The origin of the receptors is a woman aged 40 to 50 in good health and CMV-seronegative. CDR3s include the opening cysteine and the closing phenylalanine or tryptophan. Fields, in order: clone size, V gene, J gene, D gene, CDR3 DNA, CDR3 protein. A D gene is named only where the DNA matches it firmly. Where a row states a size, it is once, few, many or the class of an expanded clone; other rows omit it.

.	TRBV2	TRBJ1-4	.	TGTGCCAGCAGAATCAGGGTCGACGGTGAAAAACTGTTTTTT	CASRIRVDGEKLFF
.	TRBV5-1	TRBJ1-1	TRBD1	TGCGCCAGCAGCTTGGACGAACAGGGGTTGAACACTGAAGCTTTCTTT	CASSLDEQGLNTEAFF
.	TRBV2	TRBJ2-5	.	TGTGCCAGCAGTGGTTCCAGGGAGGTTGAGACCCAGTACTTC	CASSGSREVETQYF
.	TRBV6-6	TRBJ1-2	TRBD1	TGTGCCAGCAGTACGGGACAGTCTAACTATGGCTACACCTTC	CASSTGQSNYGYTF
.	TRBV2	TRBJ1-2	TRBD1	TGTGCCAGCAGTGGGGCGGGACAGGGGTATGGCTACACCTTC	CASSGAGQGYGYTF
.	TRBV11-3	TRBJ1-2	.	TGTGCCAGCAGCTTAGAGGAATCGGGGGGCTACACCTTC	CASSLEESGGYTF
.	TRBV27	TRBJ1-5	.	TGTGCCAGCAGTTTATTGGGCGGGGGGGGTCAGCCCCAGCATTTT	CASSLLGGGGQPQHF
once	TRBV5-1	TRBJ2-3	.	TGCGCCAGCAGCTTGGCCTCAGACTACACAGATACGCAGTATTTT	CASSLASDYTDTQYF
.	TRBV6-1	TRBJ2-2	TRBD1	TGTGCCAGCAGTGGGGACAGGGATTGGGCCGGGGAGCTGTTTTTT	CASSGDRDWAGELFF
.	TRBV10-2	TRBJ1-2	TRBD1	TGCGCCAGCAGTGCCAGGGGGCTCGCCTATGGCTACACCTTC	CASSARGLAYGYTF
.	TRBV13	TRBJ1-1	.	TGTGCCAGCAGCCCGAGGGGAGGATTCACTGAAGCTTTCTTT	CASSPRGGFTEAFF
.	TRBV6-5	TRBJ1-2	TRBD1	TGTGCCAGCAGTGCAGGGGGTAACTATGGCTACACCTTC	CASSAGGNYGYTF
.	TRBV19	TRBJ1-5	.	TGTGCCAGTAGTAATCAAAGGGGTGATCAGCCCCAGCATTTT	CASSNQRGDQPQHF
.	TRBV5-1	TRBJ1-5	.	TGCGCCAGCAGCTTGGATCCCAGGGTGGATCAGCCCCAGCATTTT	CASSLDPRVDQPQHF
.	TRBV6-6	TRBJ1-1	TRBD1	TGTGCCAGCAGTTACTCTCAGGGGGCACGGAACACTGAAGCTTTCTTT	CASSYSQGARNTEAFF
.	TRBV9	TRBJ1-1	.	TGTGCCAGCAGCGTAGGGTCGACGCGAGACAGGCCGAACACTGAAGCTTTCTTT	CASSVGSTRDRPNTEAFF
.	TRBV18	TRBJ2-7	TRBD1	TGTGCCAGCTCACCAATGACAGGGTCTGACGAGCAGTACTTC	CASSPMTGSDEQYF
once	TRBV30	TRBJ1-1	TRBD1	TGTGCCTGGAGTGTACGGACAGGGTACACTGAAGCTTTCTTT	CAWSVRTGYTEAFF
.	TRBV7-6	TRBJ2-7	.	TGTGCCAGCAGCCGACTCTTTAGCTCCTACGAGCAGTACTTC	CASSRLFSSYEQYF
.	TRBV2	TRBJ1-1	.	TGTGCCAGCAGTGATGTACTCGGGGGTATCGCTGAAGCTTTCTTT	CASSDVLGGIAEAFF
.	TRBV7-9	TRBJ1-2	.	TGTGCCAGCAGCAATCCCCTTGATGGCTACACCTTC	CASSNPLDGYTF
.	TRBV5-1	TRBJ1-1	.	TGCGCCAGCAGCAAAGAGTCAGGGGTTGGCACTGAAGCTTTCTTT	CASSKESGVGTEAFF
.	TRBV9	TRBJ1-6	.	TGTGCCAGCAGCCCCTCTCAGAGGAATTCACCCCTCCACTTT	CASSPSQRNSPLHF
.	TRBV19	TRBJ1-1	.	TGTGCCAGTAGTATGGTACAGACCATGAACACTGAAGCTTTCTTT	CASSMVQTMNTEAFF
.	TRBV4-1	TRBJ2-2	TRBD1	TGCGCCAGCAACAACCCACAGGGGGGAAAAACCGGGGAGCTGTTTTTT	CASNNPQGGKTGELFF
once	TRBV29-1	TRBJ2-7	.	TGCAGCGTTGAAGCGGGAGCAGCCTCCTACGAGCAGTACTTC	CSVEAGAASYEQYF
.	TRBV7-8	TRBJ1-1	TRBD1	TGTGCCAGCAACCAACAGGGGTTCACTGAAGCTTTCTTT	CASNQQGFTEAFF
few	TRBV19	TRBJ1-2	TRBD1	TGTGCCAGTAGTATGGCGGGACAGGCCTTGAGTCTCTATGGCTACACCTTC	CASSMAGQALSLYGYTF